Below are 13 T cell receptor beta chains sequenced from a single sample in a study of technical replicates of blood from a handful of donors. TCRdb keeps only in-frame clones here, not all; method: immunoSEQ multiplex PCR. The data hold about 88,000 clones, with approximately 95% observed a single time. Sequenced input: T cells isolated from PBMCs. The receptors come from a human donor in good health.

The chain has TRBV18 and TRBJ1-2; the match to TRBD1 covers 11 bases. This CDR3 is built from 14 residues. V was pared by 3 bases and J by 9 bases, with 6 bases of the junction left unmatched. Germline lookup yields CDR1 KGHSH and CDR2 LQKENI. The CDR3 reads CASSPGQGARSYTF. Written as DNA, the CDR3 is TGTGCCAGCTCACCCGGACAGGGGGCGCGGAGCTACACCTTC.

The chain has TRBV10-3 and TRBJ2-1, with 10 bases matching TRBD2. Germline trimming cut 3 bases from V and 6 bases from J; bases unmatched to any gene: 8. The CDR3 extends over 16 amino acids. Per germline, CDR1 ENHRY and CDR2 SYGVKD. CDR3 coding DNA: TGTGCCATCAGTGAAACTCTAGCGGGAGAGGGCAATGAGCAGTTCTTC. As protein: CAISETLAGEGNEQFF.

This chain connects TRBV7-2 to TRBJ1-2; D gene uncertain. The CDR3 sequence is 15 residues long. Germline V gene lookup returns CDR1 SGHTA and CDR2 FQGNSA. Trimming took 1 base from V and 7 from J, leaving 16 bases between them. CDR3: CASSLGVGGASGYTF. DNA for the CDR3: TGTGCCAGCAGCTTAGGAGTTGGCGGAGCGAGTGGCTACACCTTC. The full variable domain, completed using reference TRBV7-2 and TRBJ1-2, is GAGVSQSPSNKVTEKGKDVELRCDPISGHTALYWYRQSLGQGLEFLIYFQGNSAPDKSGLPSDRFSAERTGGSVSTLTIQRTQQEDSAVYLCASSLGVGGASGYTFGSGTRLTVV.

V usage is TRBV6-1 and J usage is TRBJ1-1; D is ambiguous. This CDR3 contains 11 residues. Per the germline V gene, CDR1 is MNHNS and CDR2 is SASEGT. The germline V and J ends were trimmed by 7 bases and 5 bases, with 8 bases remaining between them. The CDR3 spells CASNVLTEAFF. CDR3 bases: TGTGCCAGCAATGTACTGACTGAAGCTTTCTTT.

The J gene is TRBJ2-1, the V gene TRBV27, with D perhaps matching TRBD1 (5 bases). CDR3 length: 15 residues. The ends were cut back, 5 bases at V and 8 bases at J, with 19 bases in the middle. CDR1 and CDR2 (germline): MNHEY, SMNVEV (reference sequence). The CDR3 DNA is TGTGCCAGCAGTCCCTGGGCAGGGCGAATGGATGAGCAGTTCTTC. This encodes CASSPWAGRMDEQFF.

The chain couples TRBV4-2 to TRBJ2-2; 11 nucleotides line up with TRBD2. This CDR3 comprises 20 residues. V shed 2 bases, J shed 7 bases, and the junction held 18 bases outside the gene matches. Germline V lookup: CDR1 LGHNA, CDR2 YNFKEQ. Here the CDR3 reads CASSQLNPGQLAGDIGELFF. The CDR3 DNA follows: TGTGCCAGCAGCCAACTCAATCCTGGGCAACTAGCGGGAGATATCGGGGAGCTGTTTTTT.

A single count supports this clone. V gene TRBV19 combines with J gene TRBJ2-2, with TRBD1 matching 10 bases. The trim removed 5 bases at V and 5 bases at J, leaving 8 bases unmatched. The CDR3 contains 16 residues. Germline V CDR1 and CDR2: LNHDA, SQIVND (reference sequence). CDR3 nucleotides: TGTGCCAGTAGTCCCCGACAGGGGGCAGGTACCGGGGAGCTGTTTTTT. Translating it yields CASSPRQGAGTGELFF.

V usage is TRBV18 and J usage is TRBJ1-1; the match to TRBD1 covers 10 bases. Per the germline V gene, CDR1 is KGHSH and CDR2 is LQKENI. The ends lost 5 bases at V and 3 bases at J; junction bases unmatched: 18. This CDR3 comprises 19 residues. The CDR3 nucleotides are TGTGCCAGCTCAAGTCCGTTAGGACAGGGGGGCAAAAGTGACACTGAAGCTTTCTTT. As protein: CASSSPLGQGGKSDTEAFF.

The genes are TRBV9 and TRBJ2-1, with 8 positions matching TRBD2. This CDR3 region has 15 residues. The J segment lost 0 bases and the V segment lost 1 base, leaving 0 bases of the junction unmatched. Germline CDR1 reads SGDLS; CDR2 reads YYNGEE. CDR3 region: CASSVLAGSYNEQFF. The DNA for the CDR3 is TGTGCCAGCAGCGTACTAGCGGGCTCCTACAATGAGCAGTTCTTC.

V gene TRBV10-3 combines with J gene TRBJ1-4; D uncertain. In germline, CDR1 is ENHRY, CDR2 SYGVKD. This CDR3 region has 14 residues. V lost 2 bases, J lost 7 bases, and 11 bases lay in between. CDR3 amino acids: CAISETQAGEKLFF. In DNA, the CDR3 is TGTGCCATCAGTGAGACCCAGGCAGGTGAAAAACTGTTTTTT.

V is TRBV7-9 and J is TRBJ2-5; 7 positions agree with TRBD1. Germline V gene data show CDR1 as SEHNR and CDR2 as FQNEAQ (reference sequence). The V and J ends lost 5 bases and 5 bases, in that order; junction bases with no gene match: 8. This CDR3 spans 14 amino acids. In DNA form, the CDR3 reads TGTGCCAGCAGCCCAAGGGGGCTCGGGGAGACCCAGTACTTC. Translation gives CASSPRGLGETQYF.

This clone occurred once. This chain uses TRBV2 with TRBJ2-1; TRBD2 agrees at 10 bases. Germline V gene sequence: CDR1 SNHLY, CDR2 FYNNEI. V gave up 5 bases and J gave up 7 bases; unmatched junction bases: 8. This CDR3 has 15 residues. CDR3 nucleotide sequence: TGTGCCAGCAGTATTGGACTAGCGGTAATGAATGAGCAGTTCTTC. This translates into CASSIGLAVMNEQFF. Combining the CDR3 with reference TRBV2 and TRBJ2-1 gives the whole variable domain EPEVTQTPSHQVTQMGQEVILRCVPISNHLYFYWYRQILGQKVEFLVSFYNNEISEKSEIFDDQFSVERPDGSNFTLKIRSTKLEDSAMYFCASSIGLAVMNEQFFGPGTRLTVL.

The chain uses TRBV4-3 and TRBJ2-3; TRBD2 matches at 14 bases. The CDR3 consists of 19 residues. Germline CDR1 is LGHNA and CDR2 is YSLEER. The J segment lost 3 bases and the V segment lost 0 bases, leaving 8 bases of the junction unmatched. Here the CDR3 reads CASSQDQGLAGVGTDTQYF. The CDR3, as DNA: TGCGCCAGCAGCCAAGATCAGGGACTAGCGGGAGTCGGAACAGATACGCAGTATTTT.